A single sample is the source of the 24 T cell receptor beta chains below, sequenced in a study of OX40 agonist ivuxolimab in advanced cancers. Profiling relied on immunoSEQ multiplex PCR, and the TCRdb table lists in-frame clones only, not all of them. The profile covers roughly 70,000 clones, with about 86% appearing a single time and under 0.75% taken by the ten largest. The sequenced sample was CD4+ or CD8+ T cells sorted from blood, obtained in a trial of the OX40 agonist ivuxolimab. These receptors were collected from an adult with an advanced solid tumor such as melanoma, head and neck, liver or kidney cancer.

The chain combines TRBV27 with TRBJ1-2; D is ambiguous. There are 14 residues in the CDR3. Germline values: CDR1 MNHEY, CDR2 SMNVEV (reference sequence). V was clipped by 4 bases and J by 0 bases, with 9 bases between them. The DNA of the CDR3 is TGTGCCAGCAGTTCGGTCAGCCCTAACTATGGCTACACCTTC. Translation gives CASSSVSPNYGYTF.

The gene calls are TRBV20-1 and TRBJ2-4; D remains unclear. The CDR3 loop spans 11 amino acids. V lost 5 bases, J lost 6 bases, and 8 bases lay in between. Per the germline V gene, CDR1 is DFQATT and CDR2 is SNEGSKA (reference sequence). In DNA, the CDR3 is TGCAGTGCTCTTCCGTCAAACATTCAGTACTTC. The encoded protein is CSALPSNIQYF.

V is TRBV15 and J is TRBJ1-6; D gene ambiguous. V lost 0 bases, J lost 12 bases, and 6 bases lay in between. Germline V gene lookup returns CDR1 LNHNV and CDR2 YYDKDF (reference sequence). The CDR3 runs to 12 residues. The CDR3 reads CATSRDSGPLHF. The CDR3 DNA is TGTGCCACCAGCAGAGACTCGGGACCCCTCCACTTT.

The chain has TRBV11-3 and TRBJ2-1; D is unresolved. The germline V gene has CDR1 SGHNT and CDR2 YENEEA. V shed 4 bases and J shed 8 bases, with 9 bases lying between them. The CDR3 runs to 12 residues. The CDR3 DNA follows: TGTGCCAGCAGCTCTCCGGGCGATGAGCAGTTCTTC. Translated, it gives CASSSPGDEQFF.

The genes are TRBV10-3 and TRBJ2-7; 8 bases map to TRBD1. CDR1 is ENHRY and CDR2 is SYGVKD in the germline V gene. The CDR3 runs to 15 residues. The V segment lost 0 bases and the J segment 7 bases; nucleotides outside the gene matches: 8. In DNA, the CDR3 is TGTGCCATCAGTGAGTCGAGGACAGGGACCTGGGAGCAGTACTTC. This translates into CAISESRTGTWEQYF.

The chain recombines TRBV7-9 with TRBJ2-7, with 8 positions matching TRBD1. Germline V gene lookup returns CDR1 SEHNR and CDR2 FQNEAQ (reference sequence). Trimming removed 3 bases from V and 0 bases from J; junction bases left unmatched: 4. The CDR3 extends over 15 amino acids. The CDR3 loop reads CASSLDRARSYEQYF. As DNA, the CDR3 is TGTGCCAGCAGCTTGGACAGGGCTCGCTCCTACGAGCAGTACTTC.

The rearrangement uses TRBV14 and TRBJ2-7, with D possibly TRBD2 on 5 matching bases. Trimming took 3 bases from V and 3 from J, leaving 12 bases between them. Germline CDR1 reads SGHDN; CDR2 reads FVKESK. The CDR3 extends over 14 amino acids. CDR3 residues: CASSQHRESYEQYF. CDR3 nucleotides: TGTGCCAGCAGCCAGCACCGGGAAAGCTACGAGCAGTACTTC.

The gene calls are TRBV18 and TRBJ2-7; 7 bases match TRBD2. The CDR3 contains 14 residues. J was trimmed by 5 bases and V by 2 bases; bases with no gene match: 6. From germline, CDR1 is KGHSH and CDR2 LQKENI. The CDR3 protein is CASSPGLAGDEQYF. CDR3 nucleotide sequence: TGTGCCAGCTCACCAGGGTTGGCGGGAGACGAGCAGTACTTC.

Of note for this clone: The same CDR3 can be traced to other DNA sequences in this sample. The V gene is TRBV5-4, the J gene TRBJ2-7; the D call may be TRBD1 or TRBD2 (6 bases each). Germline CDR1 and CDR2: SGHNT and YYREEE (reference sequence). The length of the CDR3 is 14 residues. Trimming left V 3 bases short and J 7 bases short, with 17 bases between. Written as DNA, the CDR3 is TGTGCCAGCAGCTCGGGGGAAGGGGGGCGGGAGCAGTACTTC. Residues: CASSSGEGGREQYF.

This rearrangement joins TRBV28 to TRBJ1-5; D is uncertain. Trimming stripped 3 bases from V and 2 bases from J, with 2 bases between. Germline lookup yields CDR1 MDHEN and CDR2 SYDVKM. The CDR3 consists of 12 residues. CDR3 loop: CASSFGNQPQHF. The DNA for the CDR3 is TGTGCCAGCAGTTTTGGCAATCAGCCCCAGCATTTT. The entire variable domain, with the rest obtained from reference TRBV28 and TRBJ1-5, is as follows: DVKVTQSSRYLVKRTGEKVFLECVQDMDHENMFWYRQDPGLGLRLIYFSYDVKMKEKGDIPEGYSVSREKKERFSLILESASTNQTSMYLCASSFGNQPQHFGDGTRLSIL.

The CDR3 loop reads CASSLFAGGATYNEQFF. In nucleotides, the CDR3 is TGTGCCAGCAGCTTATTTGCCGGGGGGGCAACCTACAATGAGCAGTTCTTC. The gene calls are TRBV7-3 and TRBJ2-1; 8 bases match TRBD2. This CDR3 spans 17 amino acids. Germline values: CDR1 SGHTA, CDR2 FQGTGA. After removal of 2 bases from V and 2 bases from J, the junction contained 8 bases not matched to a gene.

V is TRBV6-5 and J is TRBJ2-1, with 7 bases that match TRBD2. This CDR3 has 16 amino acids. Germline CDR1 is MNHEY and CDR2 is SVGAGI. Losses at the gene ends were 0 bases for V and 7 bases for J; bases not matched to a gene: 9. The CDR3 DNA sequence: TGTGCCAGCAGTTACTCTCGGGGAGGGCCCCCTAATGAGCAGTTCTTC. Translation gives CASSYSRGGPPNEQFF.

The gene calls are TRBV5-1 and TRBJ2-1, with TRBD2 matching over 11 bases. From germline, CDR1 is SGHRS and CDR2 YFSETQ. The J segment lost 7 bases and the V segment lost 4 bases, leaving 7 bases of the junction unmatched. The CDR3 contains 15 residues. CDR3 nucleotides: TGCGCCAGCAGCCTGTCTAGCGGGAGGTTGAATGAGCAGTTCTTC. Its translation: CASSLSSGRLNEQFF.

The chain couples TRBV9 to TRBJ2-3; D is possibly TRBD2 (6 bases). Looked up from germline, CDR1 is SGDLS and CDR2 is YYNGEE. CDR3 length equals 17 residues. V was pared by 4 bases and J by 3 bases, with 21 bases between. CDR3 nucleotide sequence: TGTGCCAGCAGCCTTCGATCCGGGCTCAGCGGGACAGATACGCAGTATTTT. Translating gives CASSLRSGLSGTDTQYF.

To note about this clone: This CDR3 is also generated by other DNA sequences in the sample. The rearrangement links TRBV30 to TRBJ1-5; D gene ambiguous. The germline V gene has CDR1 GTSNPN and CDR2 SVGIG (reference sequence). Trimming left V 3 bases short and J 4 bases short, with 7 bases between. The CDR3 is 12 residues long. The CDR3 nucleotides are TGTGCCTGGAGCGGAGGTAATCAGCCCCAGCATTTT. It is translated as CAWSGGNQPQHF. Full variable domain (remainder filled in from reference TRBV30 and TRBJ1-5): SQTIHQWPATLVQPVGSPLSLECTVEGTSNPNLYWYRQAAGRGLQLLFYSVGIGQISSEVPQNLSASRPQDRQFILSSKKLLLSDSGFYLCAWSGGNQPQHFGDGTRLSIL.

The V call is TRBV6-5, the J call TRBJ2-7; 9 nucleotides match TRBD1. The germline CDR1 and CDR2 sequences are MNHEY and SVGAGI. The CDR3 extends over 14 amino acids. With V trimmed by 6 bases and J by 2 bases, 5 bases remained unmatched. The CDR3 reads CASSYRDRAYEQYF. In DNA, the CDR3 is TGTGCCAGCAGCTACCGGGACAGGGCCTACGAGCAGTACTTC.

This clone appeared once. This chain joins TRBV2 and TRBJ1-1; possibly TRBD1 for D (6 bases). Germline V lookup: CDR1 SNHLY, CDR2 FYNNEI. Between the trimmed V and J ends, which lost 6 bases and 1 base, there was a span of 9 bases. The CDR3 extends over 13 amino acids. The chain's CDR3 is CASRAQGNTEAFF. The DNA for the CDR3 is TGTGCCAGCAGGGCACAGGGGAACACTGAAGCTTTCTTT.

The V gene is TRBV28, the J gene TRBJ1-4; 9 positions match TRBD1. The CDR3 is made up of 14 amino acids. V lost 5 bases and J lost 8; bases outside the gene matches: 6. The germline CDR1 and CDR2 sequences are MDHEN and SYDVKM. The CDR3 DNA reads TGTGCCAGCAGTCGGGACAGGGCAAGGGAAAAACTGTTTTTT. This codes for CASSRDRAREKLFF.

This clone was observed a single time. The rearrangement links TRBV6-6 to TRBJ2-2; D not certain. This CDR3 is 12 amino acids long. CDR1 is MNHNY, CDR2 SVGAGI, per germline (reference sequence). Trimming shortened V by 6 bases and J by 1 base, and 3 bases separated the two germline ends. CDR3 amino acids: CASSRNTGELFF. CDR3 in DNA: TGTGCCAGCAGCAGGAACACCGGGGAGCTGTTTTTT.

The rearrangement uses TRBV29-1 and TRBJ2-7; tentatively, D is TRBD1 or TRBD2 (6 bases each). Germline CDR1 and CDR2: SQVTM and ANQGSEA. V was shortened by 6 bases and J by 4 bases, with 13 bases between the two germline ends. The CDR3 sequence is 12 residues long. The CDR3 region is CSVRDTIYEQYF. DNA of the CDR3: TGCAGCGTGCGGGACACGATATACGAGCAGTACTTC.

The chain combines TRBV2 with TRBJ2-1; tentatively, D is TRBD2 (6 bases). Trimming took 7 bases from V and 13 from J, leaving 17 bases between them. The CDR3 loop spans 12 amino acids. The V gene's germline CDR1 is SNHLY and CDR2 FYNNEI. The CDR3: CASTASLASQFF. The CDR3 DNA reads TGTGCCAGCACCGCCTCGCTAGCGTCTCAGTTCTTC.

The chain carries TRBV27 and TRBJ2-5; TRBD2 matches at 7 bases. CDR3 length: 14 residues. With 5 bases clipped from V and 4 bases from J, the junction kept 7 bases outside the gene matches. Per germline, CDR1 MNHEY and CDR2 SMNVEV (reference sequence). CDR3 amino acids: CASSVGGTRETQYF. CDR3 bases: TGTGCCAGCAGTGTGGGGGGGACCCGAGAGACCCAGTACTTC.

V usage is TRBV5-4 and J usage is TRBJ1-4; perhaps TRBD1 as D (5 bases). Germline V lookup: CDR1 SGHNT, CDR2 YYREEE (reference sequence). V lost 4 bases and J 0 bases, leaving 16 bases between the germline ends. CDR3 size: 17 residues. CDR3 protein: CASSPGPGGATNEKLFF. DNA for the CDR3: TGTGCCAGCAGCCCCGGGCCGGGGGGGGCAACTAATGAAAAACTGTTTTTT.

The chain combines TRBV7-9 with TRBJ2-7; no clear D gene. V gave up 0 bases and J gave up 3 bases, with 3 bases separating them. This CDR3 contains 12 residues. Germline V gives CDR1 SEHNR, CDR2 FQNEAQ (reference sequence). The CDR3 loop reads CASSLAVYEQYF. The CDR3 DNA follows: TGTGCCAGCAGCTTAGCCGTCTACGAGCAGTACTTC.